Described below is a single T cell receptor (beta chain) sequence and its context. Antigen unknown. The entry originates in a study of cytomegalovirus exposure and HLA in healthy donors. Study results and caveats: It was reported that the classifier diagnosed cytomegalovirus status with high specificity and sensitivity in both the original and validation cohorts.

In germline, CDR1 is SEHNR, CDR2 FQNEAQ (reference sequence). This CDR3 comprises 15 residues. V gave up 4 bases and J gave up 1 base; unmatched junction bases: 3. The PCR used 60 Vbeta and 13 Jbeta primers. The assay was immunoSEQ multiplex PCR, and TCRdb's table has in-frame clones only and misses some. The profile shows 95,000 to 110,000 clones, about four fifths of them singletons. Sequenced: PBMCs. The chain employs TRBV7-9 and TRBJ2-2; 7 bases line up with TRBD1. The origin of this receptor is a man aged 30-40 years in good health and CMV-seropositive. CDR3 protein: CASSSGQMNTGELFF. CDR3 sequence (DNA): TGTGCCAGCAGCTCGGGACAGATGAACACCGGGGAGCTGTTTTTT.